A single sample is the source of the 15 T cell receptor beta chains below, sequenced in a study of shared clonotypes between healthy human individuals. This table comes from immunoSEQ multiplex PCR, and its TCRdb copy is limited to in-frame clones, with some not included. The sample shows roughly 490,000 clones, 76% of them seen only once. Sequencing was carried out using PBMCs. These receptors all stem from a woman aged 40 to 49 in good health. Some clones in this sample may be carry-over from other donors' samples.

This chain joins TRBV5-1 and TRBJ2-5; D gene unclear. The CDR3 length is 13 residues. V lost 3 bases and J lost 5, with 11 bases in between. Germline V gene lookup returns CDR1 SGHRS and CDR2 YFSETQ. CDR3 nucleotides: TGCGCCAGCAGCTCCTCAGGATGGGAGACCCAGTACTTC. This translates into CASSSSGWETQYF.

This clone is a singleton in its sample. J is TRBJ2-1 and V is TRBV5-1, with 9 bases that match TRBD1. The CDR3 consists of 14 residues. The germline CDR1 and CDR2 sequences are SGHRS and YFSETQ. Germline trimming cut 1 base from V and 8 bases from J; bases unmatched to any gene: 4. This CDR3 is CASSLTGGEDEQFF. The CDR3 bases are TGCGCCAGCAGCTTGACAGGGGGCGAAGATGAGCAGTTCTTC.

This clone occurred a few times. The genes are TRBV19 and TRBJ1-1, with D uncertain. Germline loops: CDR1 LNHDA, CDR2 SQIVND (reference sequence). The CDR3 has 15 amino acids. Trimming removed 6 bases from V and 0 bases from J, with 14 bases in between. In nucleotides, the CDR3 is TGTGCCAGTAGCCCCTTTTGGGGAATGAACACTGAAGCTTTCTTT. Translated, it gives CASSPFWGMNTEAFF.

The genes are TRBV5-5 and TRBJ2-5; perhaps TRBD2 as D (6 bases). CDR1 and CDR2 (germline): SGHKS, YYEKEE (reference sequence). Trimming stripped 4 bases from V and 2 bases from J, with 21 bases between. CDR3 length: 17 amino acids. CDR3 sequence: CASSAEGWRELQETQYF. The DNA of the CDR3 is TGTGCCAGCAGCGCGGAAGGGTGGCGGGAACTACAAGAGACCCAGTACTTC.

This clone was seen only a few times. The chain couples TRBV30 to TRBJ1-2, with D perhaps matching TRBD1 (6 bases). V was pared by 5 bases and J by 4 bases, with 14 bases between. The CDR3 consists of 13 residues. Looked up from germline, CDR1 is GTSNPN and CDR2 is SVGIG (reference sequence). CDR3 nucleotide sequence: TGTGCCTGGGGTTTCTCAGGGGCCTATGGCTACACCTTC. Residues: CAWGFSGAYGYTF.

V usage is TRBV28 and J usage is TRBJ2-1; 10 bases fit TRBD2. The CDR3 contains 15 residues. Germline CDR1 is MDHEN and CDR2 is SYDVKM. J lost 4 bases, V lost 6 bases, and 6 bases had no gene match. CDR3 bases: TGTGCCAGCAGAGCGGGAGGGCCGGGTTACAATGAGCAGTTCTTC. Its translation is CASRAGGPGYNEQFF.

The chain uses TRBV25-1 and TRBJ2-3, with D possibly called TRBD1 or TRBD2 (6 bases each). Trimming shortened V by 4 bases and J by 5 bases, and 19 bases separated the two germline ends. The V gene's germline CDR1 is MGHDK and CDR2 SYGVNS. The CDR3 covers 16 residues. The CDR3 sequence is CASSGGAQNQGDTQYF. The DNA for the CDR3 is TGTGCCAGCAGTGGGGGGGCGCAGAATCAGGGAGATACGCAGTATTTT.

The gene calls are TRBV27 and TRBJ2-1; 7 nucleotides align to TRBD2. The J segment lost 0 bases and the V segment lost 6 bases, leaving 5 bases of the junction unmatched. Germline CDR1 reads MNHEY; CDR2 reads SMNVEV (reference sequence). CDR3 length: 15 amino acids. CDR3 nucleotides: TGTGCCAGCAGGGGCGCGGGAGCCTCCTACAATGAGCAGTTCTTC. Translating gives CASRGAGASYNEQFF.

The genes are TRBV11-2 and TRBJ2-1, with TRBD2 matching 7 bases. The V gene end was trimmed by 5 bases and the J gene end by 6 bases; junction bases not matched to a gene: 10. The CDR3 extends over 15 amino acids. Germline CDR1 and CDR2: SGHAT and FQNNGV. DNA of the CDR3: TGTGCCAGCAGCCTTAGACTAGCTAATCCCAATGAGCAGTTCTTC. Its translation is CASSLRLANPNEQFF.

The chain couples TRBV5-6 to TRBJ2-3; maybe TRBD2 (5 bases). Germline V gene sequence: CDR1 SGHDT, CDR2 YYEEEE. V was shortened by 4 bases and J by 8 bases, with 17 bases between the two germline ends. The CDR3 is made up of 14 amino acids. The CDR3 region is CASSRISEGGTQYF. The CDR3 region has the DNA TGTGCCAGCAGCCGAATATCAGAGGGTGGTACGCAGTATTTT.

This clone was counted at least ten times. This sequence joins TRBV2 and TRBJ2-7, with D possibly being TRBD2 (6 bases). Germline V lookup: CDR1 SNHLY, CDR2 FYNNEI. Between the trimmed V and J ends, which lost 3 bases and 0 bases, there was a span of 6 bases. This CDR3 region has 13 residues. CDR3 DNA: TGTGCCAGCAGTGACGGGAGCTCCTACGAGCAGTACTTC. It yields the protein CASSDGSSYEQYF.

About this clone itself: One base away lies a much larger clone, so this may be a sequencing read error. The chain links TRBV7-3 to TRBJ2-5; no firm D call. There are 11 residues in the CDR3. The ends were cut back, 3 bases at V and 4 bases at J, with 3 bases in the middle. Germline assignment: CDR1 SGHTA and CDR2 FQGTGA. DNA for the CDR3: TGTGCCAGCAGCTTGGTAGAGACCCAGTACTTC. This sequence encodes CASSLVETQYF.

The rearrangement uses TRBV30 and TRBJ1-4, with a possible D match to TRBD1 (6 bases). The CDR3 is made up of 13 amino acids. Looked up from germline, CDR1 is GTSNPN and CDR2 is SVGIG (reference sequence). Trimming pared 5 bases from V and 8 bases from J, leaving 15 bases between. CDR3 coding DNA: TGTGCCTGGGACAGGAACCCATCCGAAAAACTGTTTTTT. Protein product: CAWDRNPSEKLFF.

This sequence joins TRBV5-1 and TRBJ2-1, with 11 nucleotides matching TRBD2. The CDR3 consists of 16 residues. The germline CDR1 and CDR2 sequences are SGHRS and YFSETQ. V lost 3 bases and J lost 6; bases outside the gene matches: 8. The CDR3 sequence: CASSWGGTSGVNEQFF. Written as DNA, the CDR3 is TGCGCCAGCAGCTGGGGAGGGACTAGCGGAGTCAATGAGCAGTTCTTC.

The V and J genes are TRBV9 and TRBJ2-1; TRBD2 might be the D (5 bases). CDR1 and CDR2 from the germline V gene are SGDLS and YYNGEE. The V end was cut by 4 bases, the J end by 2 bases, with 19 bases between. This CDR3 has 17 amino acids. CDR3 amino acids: CASSPKGPAGPYNEQFF. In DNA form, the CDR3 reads TGTGCCAGCAGCCCCAAAGGGCCTGCGGGTCCCTACAATGAGCAGTTCTTC.